This TCR beta chain was captured in a study of a mutant IDH1 vaccine in newly diagnosed glioma. Study context: The patients were given eight vaccinations, one each in weeks 1, 3, 5, 7, 11, 15, 19 and 23. Study outcomes and limitations: Of the patients, 80% to 95% had vaccine-induced immune responses.

The CDR3 has 11 amino acids. CDR1 SGHAT and CDR2 FQNNGV come from the germline V gene. Deletions cut 5 bases from V and 10 bases from J, with 11 bases between. The repertoire was sequenced with immunoSEQ multiplex PCR; TCRdb's copy has only in-frame clones and lacks some. The sample carries around 62,000 clones, around nine tenths recorded once. On this clone itself: Its target is not known.

Indicated time point: week 11, during vaccination. It was 300 ug of mutant IDH1 20-mer peptide that made up each vaccine dose, given with topical imiquimod. New astrocytomas of WHO grade 3 or 4 that were IDH1-mutant and ATRX-lost were found in the donors. This chain connects TRBV11-2 to TRBJ1-1, with a possible D match to TRBD1 (5 bases). Sample: PBMCs, taken from a glioma patient whose treatment included an IDH1 peptide vaccine. The sequence was collected from a man in his forties with glioma. The CDR3 DNA reads as TGTGCCAGCAGCCCCGGGACTAGAGCTTTCTTT. Translation: CASSPGTRAFF.